The rows below give T cell receptor beta chains drawn from one sample of a study of cytomegalovirus exposure and HLA in healthy donors. Profiling relied on immunoSEQ multiplex PCR, and the TCRdb table lists in-frame clones only, not all of them. Seen here are 150,000 or so clones, approximately 80% observed once, and the top ten hold roughly 0.76%. The material sequenced was PBMCs. The receptors were gathered from a female donor in good health and CMV-seronegative. CDR3s include the opening cysteine and the closing phenylalanine or tryptophan. The D gene is left open where the match is weak. Rows may omit the clone size; those that give it use once, few, many or a size class.

>TRBV18|15|.|TRBJ2-3|.
TGTGCCAGCTCACCACCCGGAGGGCCAGGAGATACGCAGTATTTT
CASSPPGGPGDTQYF
>TRBV29-1|14|TRBD1|TRBJ2-5|.
TGCAGCGTCGGGACAGGGGGCGTCCGAGAGACCCAGTACTTC
CSVGTGGVRETQYF
>TRBV7-2|14|.|TRBJ2-7|.
TGTGCCAGCAGCCCCCGGGTAAGCTCCTACGAGCAGTACTTC
CASSPRVSSYEQYF
>TRBV14|16|.|TRBJ1-1|.
TGTGCCAGCAGCCAAGAATGGAGGGAGGTGAACACTGAAGCTTTCTTT
CASSQEWREVNTEAFF
>TRBV7-3|17|.|TRBJ2-7|.
TGTGCCAGCAGCTTATCGACCGCTGGGGGCAGGGGCAACGAGCAGTACTTC
CASSLSTAGGRGNEQYF
>TRBV6-1|15|.|TRBJ2-3|.
TGTGCCAGCAGTGAACCAGGGGCAGGGGCCTATACGCAGTATTTT
CASSEPGAGAYTQYF
>TRBV7-8|15|TRBD1|TRBJ2-7|few
TGTGCCAGCAGCTTAGTAGGGGGCGGCTCCTACGAGCAGTACTTC
CASSLVGGGSYEQYF
>TRBV29-1|12|.|TRBJ1-1|.
TGCAGCGTATCGGGCAGGGGCCTGGGAGCTTTCTTT
CSVSGRGLGAFF
>TRBV19|12|.|TRBJ2-7|.
TGTGCCAGTACCAGCAGGGCGGATGAGCAGTACTTC
CASTSRADEQYF
>TRBV6-4|14|.|TRBJ2-3|few
TGTGCCAGCAGTGAGATGGCTAGCACAGATACGCAGTATTTT
CASSEMASTDTQYF